This T cell receptor (beta chain) is drawn from a study of identical twins. With template switching, a universal primer site was added, and the cDNA carried unique molecular identifiers. One entry per CDR3 protein results from TCRdb running MiXCR on the 5' RACE reads. The sample lists around 340,000 distinct CDR3 sequences; 7% to 9.5% were seen once. In this sample, this clonotype turned up many times. The length of the CDR3 is 14 residues. Trimming shortened V by 0 bases and J by 3 bases, and 9 bases separated the two germline ends. CDR1 is SGHRS and CDR2 is YFSETQ in the germline V gene. The receptor comes from a woman aged 50 to 60 in good health. The V gene is TRBV5-1, the J gene TRBJ1-1, with D possibly TRBD1 on 6 matching bases. The specimen was naive T cells sorted from blood. The CDR3 nucleotides read TGCGCCAGCAGCTTGGCCAGGGGTGACACTGAAGCTTTCTTT. Amino acid sequence: CASSLARGDTEAFF.